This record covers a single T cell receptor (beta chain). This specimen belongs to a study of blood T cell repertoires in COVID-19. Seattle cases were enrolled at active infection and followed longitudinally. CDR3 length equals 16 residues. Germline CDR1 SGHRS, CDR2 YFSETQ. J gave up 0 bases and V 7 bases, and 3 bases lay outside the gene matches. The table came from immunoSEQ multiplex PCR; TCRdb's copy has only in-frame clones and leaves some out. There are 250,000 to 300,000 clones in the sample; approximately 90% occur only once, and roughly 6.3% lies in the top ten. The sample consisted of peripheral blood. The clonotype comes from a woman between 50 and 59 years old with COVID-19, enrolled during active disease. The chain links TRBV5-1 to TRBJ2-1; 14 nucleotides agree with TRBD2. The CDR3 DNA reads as TGCGCCAGCCGACTAGCGGGAGGGAGCTCCTACAATGAGCAGTTCTTC. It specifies CASRLAGGSSYNEQFF.